These 29 T cell receptor beta chains originate from one sample sequenced in a study of cytomegalovirus exposure and HLA in healthy donors. The study ran its PCR with 60 Vbeta and 13 Jbeta primers. The assay was immunoSEQ multiplex PCR, and TCRdb's table has in-frame clones only and misses some. The sample records 120,000 or so clones, approximately 10% being singletons. Sequencing input: PBMCs. These receptors came from a young woman in good health and CMV-seropositive.

This clone was counted a few times. The V and J genes are TRBV10-2 and TRBJ1-1, with D unresolved. Trimming removed 4 bases at V and 0 bases at J, with 6 bases between. The CDR3 is made up of 13 amino acids. Germline-derived CDR1 and CDR2 are WSHSY and SAAADI. The CDR3 sequence: CASSGHMNTEAFF. The CDR3 bases are TGCGCCAGCAGTGGGCACATGAACACTGAAGCTTTCTTT.

There are a few counts of this clone. J is TRBJ2-4 and V is TRBV18; no clear D. This CDR3 comprises 13 residues. Germline CDR1 KGHSH, CDR2 LQKENI. The V end lost 0 bases, the J end lost 8 bases, and 8 bases lay between the germline ends. CDR3 DNA: TGTGCCAGCTCACCACCGGGCAGCTACATTCAGTACTTC. Protein: CASSPPGSYIQYF.

The chain recombines TRBV28 with TRBJ1-5, with D perhaps TRBD1 (5 bases). CDR1 and CDR2 (germline): MDHEN, SYDVKM. The CDR3 runs 13 residues. V lost 6 bases to trimming and J lost 3 bases, with 9 bases between them. CDR3 in amino acids: CASRRGVNQPQHF. CDR3 nucleotide sequence: TGTGCCAGCAGAAGGGGCGTCAATCAGCCCCAGCATTTT.

This clone was recorded a few times. This sequence joins TRBV27 and TRBJ1-2, with D uncertain. With 6 bases removed from V and 4 bases from J, the gap between germline ends came to 12 bases. Germline V gives CDR1 MNHEY, CDR2 SMNVEV (reference sequence). CDR3 size: 13 residues. CDR3 in amino acids: CASRTTLGYGYTF. The CDR3 DNA follows: TGTGCCAGCAGAACCACACTAGGCTATGGCTACACCTTC.

The chain employs TRBV14 and TRBJ2-2; D gene ambiguous. Trimming took 2 bases from V and 1 from J, leaving 5 bases between them. Germline loops: CDR1 SGHDN, CDR2 FVKESK. This CDR3 spans 14 amino acids. CDR3 nucleotide sequence: TGTGCCAGCAGCCAAAGACAGAACACCGGGGAGCTGTTTTTT. It codes for CASSQRQNTGELFF.

This chain uses TRBV5-1 with TRBJ2-3, with TRBD2 identical over 9 bases. The V segment lost 0 bases and the J segment 4 bases; nucleotides outside the gene matches: 6. CDR1 SGHRS and CDR2 YFSETQ come from the germline V gene. The CDR3 length is 16 residues. CDR3 coding DNA: TGCGCCAGCAGCTTGGCCTTAGCGGGAGCGGCAGATACGCAGTATTTT. Translating gives CASSLALAGAADTQYF.

This clone was found a few times. This chain links TRBV4-1 with TRBJ2-7; possible D gene TRBD2, 6 bases. V lost 8 bases and J lost 1, with 12 bases in between. Germline V gene lookup returns CDR1 MGHRA and CDR2 YSYEKL. CDR3 size: 13 residues. DNA of the CDR3: TGCGCCAGCTCACCCGCGGGATCCTACGAGCAGTACTTC. Protein sequence: CASSPAGSYEQYF.

The chain uses TRBV5-1 and TRBJ2-3, with D possibly TRBD2 on 6 matching bases. V lost 6 bases to trimming and J lost 6 bases, with 20 bases between them. The CDR3 consists of 15 residues. Germline loops: CDR1 SGHRS, CDR2 YFSETQ. The CDR3, as DNA: TGCGCCAGCACCTCAGCCCCAGGTGGGGGGGATACGCAGTATTTT. Translated, it gives CASTSAPGGGDTQYF. Full variable domain (outside the CDR3, taken from reference TRBV5-1 and TRBJ2-3): KAGVTQTPRYLIKTRGQQVTLSCSPISGHRSVSWYQQTPGQGLQFLFEYFSETQRNKGNFPGRFSGRQFSNSRSEMNVSTLELGDSALYLCASTSAPGGGDTQYFGPGTRLTVL.

The chain has TRBV9 and TRBJ2-7; the match to TRBD2 covers 13 bases. The germline CDR1 and CDR2 sequences are SGDLS and YYNGEE. Unmatched junction bases numbered 16, after V lost 4 bases and J lost 3 bases. The length of the CDR3 is 19 residues. The CDR3 DNA reads TGTGCCAGCAGCCTGGGACTAGCGGGGCCTGGGCCCCCGAGCTACGAGCAGTACTTC. It yields the protein CASSLGLAGPGPPSYEQYF.

This clone was seen more than once but under ten times. This chain joins TRBV28 and TRBJ2-7; D gene ambiguous. The CDR3 has 14 residues. Trimming pared 0 bases from V and 0 bases from J, leaving 6 bases between. Germline loops: CDR1 MDHEN, CDR2 SYDVKM. CDR3 nucleotide sequence: TGTGCCAGCAGTTTATGGAGTAGCTCCTACGAGCAGTACTTC. Residues: CASSLWSSSYEQYF.

As for this clone: The identical CDR3 is also encoded by other nucleotide sequences in the sample. This chain connects TRBV6-4 to TRBJ2-1, with TRBD2 matching 10 bases. The CDR3 has 15 amino acids. Germline CDR1 is MRHNA and CDR2 is SNTAGT. V lost 0 bases and J lost 7; bases outside the gene matches: 3. This CDR3 is CASSDSTSGSNEQFF. CDR3 in DNA: TGTGCCAGCAGTGACTCGACTAGCGGGTCTAATGAGCAGTTCTTC.

Only a few counts were recorded for this clone. The V and J genes are TRBV7-9 and TRBJ1-2, with D perhaps matching TRBD1 (6 bases). Deletions cut 5 bases from V and 6 bases from J, with 16 bases between. Per the germline V gene, CDR1 is SEHNR and CDR2 is FQNEAQ (reference sequence). This CDR3 has 14 amino acids. The CDR3 nucleotides are TGTGCCAGCAGCCCCCTCCAACAGGGTCATGGCTACACCTTC. Translated: CASSPLQQGHGYTF. Full variable domain (outside the CDR3, taken from reference TRBV7-9 and TRBJ1-2): DTGVSQNPRHKITKRGQNVTFRCDPISEHNRLYWYRQTLGQGPEFLTYFQNEAQLEKSRLLSDRFSAERPKGSFSTLEIQRTEQGDSAMYLCASSPLQQGHGYTFGSGTRLTVV.

In this sample, this clone turned up a few times. The V call is TRBV4-1, the J call TRBJ1-2; unclear D gene. Germline CDR1 and CDR2: MGHRA and YSYEKL. V was pared by 2 bases and J by 8 bases, with 15 bases between. The CDR3 length is 14 residues. For the CDR3, the DNA is TGCGCCAGCAGCCAACAGGCCTTGTATGGGGGCTACACCTTC. Encoded protein: CASSQQALYGGYTF.

The chain recombines TRBV27 with TRBJ2-1, with TRBD2 matching 7 bases. The V and J ends lost 3 bases and 9 bases, in that order; junction bases with no gene match: 2. CDR1 is MNHEY and CDR2 is SMNVEV in the germline V gene (reference sequence). The CDR3 totals 12 residues. This CDR3 is CASSLGGIEQFF. The CDR3 nucleotides are TGTGCCAGCAGTTTGGGAGGGATTGAGCAGTTCTTC.

This clone has more than one count but fewer than ten. The genes are TRBV5-1 and TRBJ2-7, with 10 positions matching TRBD1. This CDR3 is 15 amino acids long. The J segment lost 5 bases and the V segment lost 1 base, leaving 6 bases of the junction unmatched. Germline assignment: CDR1 SGHRS and CDR2 YFSETQ. CDR3 in DNA: TGCGCCAGCAGCTTGACCGGGACAGGGGTCCACGAGCAGTACTTC. This encodes CASSLTGTGVHEQYF.

The chain has TRBV7-9 and TRBJ2-1; possibly TRBD2 for D (6 bases). CDR3 size: 13 residues. Trimming removed 7 bases from V and 10 bases from J, with 17 bases in between. The germline V gene encodes CDR1 SEHNR and CDR2 FQNEAQ (reference sequence). The CDR3 coding sequence is TGTGCCAGCATCCTCGGGCGGGACGGCGAGCAGTTCTTC. It translates to CASILGRDGEQFF.

This clone has just a few counts. The V gene is TRBV29-1, the J gene TRBJ1-1; the D gene is possibly TRBD1 (5 bases). The V end lost 7 bases, the J end lost 8 bases, and 23 bases lay between the germline ends. Germline V gene sequence: CDR1 SQVTM, CDR2 ANQGSEA. CDR3 length: 14 residues. The DNA for the CDR3 is TGCAGCGGAAATACGGGGGGGTTGGGAAGCGAAGCTTTCTTT. Translation gives CSGNTGGLGSEAFF.

This clone came up a few times. V usage is TRBV19 and J usage is TRBJ2-2; 7 bases line up with TRBD1. Unmatched junction bases numbered 13, after V lost 7 bases and J lost 8 bases. In germline, CDR1 is LNHDA, CDR2 SQIVND (reference sequence). CDR3 length equals 15 residues. This CDR3 reads CASNPGTAHLGELFF. Written as DNA, the CDR3 is TGTGCCAGTAACCCCGGGACAGCACATCTTGGGGAGCTGTTTTTT.

Only a few counts were recorded for this clone. CDR3 in amino acids: CAIPSGKRPYEQYF. The CDR3 coding sequence is TGTGCCATACCTTCCGGGAAGCGCCCTTACGAGCAGTACTTC. The chain is built from TRBV6-5 and TRBJ2-7; a possible D gene is TRBD2 (5 bases). The V gene lost 10 bases and the J gene lost 4 bases, with 20 bases spanning the gap. The CDR3 consists of 14 residues. Germline loops: CDR1 MNHEY, CDR2 SVGAGI.

There are a few counts of this clone. This chain uses TRBV5-6 with TRBJ1-2; maybe TRBD1 (6 bases). The CDR3 spans 13 residues. Trimming removed 2 bases at V and 8 bases at J, with 13 bases between. CDR1 is SGHDT, CDR2 YYEEEE, per germline. CDR3 DNA sequence: TGTGCCAGCAGCTTTCAGGGGTCGGGGGGCTACACCTTC. It encodes CASSFQGSGGYTF.

This clone was seen only a few times. The chain links TRBV15 to TRBJ2-2, with 8 positions matching TRBD1. This CDR3 has 17 amino acids. The germline gives CDR1 LNHNV, CDR2 YYDKDF (reference sequence). The V segment lost 1 base and the J segment 1 base; nucleotides outside the gene matches: 5. The CDR3 nucleotides are TGTGCCACCAGCAGAGTCCGGGACAGGCGGAACACCGGGGAGCTGTTTTTT. Translation: CATSRVRDRRNTGELFF.

In nucleotides, the CDR3 is TGCAGCGTTAGCGGGAGGGCCACAGATACGCAGTATTTT. Protein sequence: CSVSGRATDTQYF. V and J are TRBV29-1 and TRBJ2-3; 10 nucleotides match TRBD2. Looked up from germline, CDR1 is SQVTM and CDR2 is ANQGSEA. The CDR3 is 13 residues long. V was clipped by 5 bases and J by 2 bases; unmatched bases: 1.

This sequence joins TRBV6-5 and TRBJ1-2, with D perhaps matching TRBD1 (6 bases). With 4 bases removed from V and 2 bases from J, the gap between germline ends came to 17 bases. CDR3 length equals 16 residues. Germline CDR1 is MNHEY and CDR2 is SVGAGI. CDR3 in DNA: TGTGCCAGCAGTTCGCGGGGGCGGATCGGGAACTATGGCTACACCTTC. Its translation is CASSSRGRIGNYGYTF.

This clone was observed a few times. The chain couples TRBV5-6 to TRBJ2-1; TRBD1 is a possible D gene (7 bases). The germline CDR1 and CDR2 sequences are SGHDT and YYEEEE. The CDR3 is made up of 16 amino acids. V gave up 3 bases and J gave up 5 bases, with 18 bases separating them. In DNA, the CDR3 is TGTGCCAGCAGCTGGCAGGGGGGTAAAGTGGACAATGAGCAGTTCTTC. Translation: CASSWQGGKVDNEQFF.

This clone has only a few counts. This chain links TRBV5-4 with TRBJ2-5, with 9 bases aligning to TRBD2. This CDR3 region has 15 residues. Germline CDR1 reads SGHNT; CDR2 reads YYREEE (reference sequence). This chain's CDR3 is CASSGRGSGSETQYF. Written as DNA, the CDR3 is TGTGCTTCTTCCGGACGGGGTAGCGGGAGTGAGACCCAGTACTTC.

The chain joins TRBV5-1 to TRBJ2-5; the match to TRBD2 covers 10 bases. CDR1 and CDR2 from the germline V gene are SGHRS and YFSETQ. The length of the CDR3 is 15 residues. V shed 4 bases and J 3 bases; nucleotides not matched to a gene: 6. The CDR3 nucleotides read TGCGCCAGCAGCCCGGGACTAGCGAGCGAAGAGACCCAGTACTTC. It is translated as CASSPGLASEETQYF.

The chain is built from TRBV5-8 and TRBJ2-1, with 8 nucleotides matching TRBD1. Germline trimming cut 7 bases from V and 8 bases from J; bases unmatched to any gene: 14. Per the germline V gene, CDR1 is SGHTS and CDR2 is YDEGEE. The CDR3 consists of 15 residues. In nucleotides, the CDR3 is TGTGCCAGCGGAACAGGGGGTTATGTCATAGATGAGCAGTTCTTC. Translation gives CASGTGGYVIDEQFF.

V and J are TRBV27 and TRBJ2-1; TRBD2 matches 8 bases. Germline assignment: CDR1 MNHEY and CDR2 SMNVEV (reference sequence). The V segment lost 4 bases and the J segment 10 bases; nucleotides outside the gene matches: 21. The CDR3 has 18 residues. CDR3: CASSSTALREDPWGEQFF. CDR3 DNA sequence: TGTGCCAGCAGTTCCACCGCTTTGCGGGAGGACCCCTGGGGGGAGCAGTTCTTC.

This clone came up a few times. V is TRBV15 and J is TRBJ2-7, with TRBD2 matching 10 bases. The V gene's germline CDR1 is LNHNV and CDR2 YYDKDF (reference sequence). The CDR3 loop spans 17 amino acids. Losses at the gene ends were 1 base for V and 3 bases for J; bases not matched to a gene: 9. In DNA form, the CDR3 reads TGTGCCACCAGCAGAGCTACTAGCGGGATGAGGTACTACGAGCAGTACTTC. Amino acid sequence: CATSRATSGMRYYEQYF.